The 30 T cell receptor beta chains given below trace back to one sample, sequenced in a study of cytomegalovirus exposure and HLA in healthy donors. PCR employed 60 Vbeta and 13 Jbeta primers. TCRdb's copy holds only in-frame clones and misses some; the assay was immunoSEQ multiplex PCR. The table records around 230,000 clones, around 84% of them present only once. The sample consisted of PBMCs. These receptors originate from a girl between 2 and 10 years old in good health and CMV-seronegative.

The chain combines TRBV13 with TRBJ1-6; 8 bases are a match to TRBD1. CDR3 length: 16 residues. Trimming removed 4 bases from V and 5 bases from J; junction bases left unmatched: 7. Germline-derived CDR1 and CDR2 are PRHDT and FYEKMQ (reference sequence). CDR3 bases: TGTGCCAGCAGCTATGGGACAGGAGGAGATAATTCACCCCTCCACTTT. Protein product: CASSYGTGGDNSPLHF. Together with reference TRBV13 and TRBJ1-6, the CDR3 gives the full variable domain: AAGVIQSPRHLIKEKRETATLKCYPIPRHDTVYWYQQGPGQDPQFLISFYEKMQSDKGSIPDRFSAQQFSDYHSELNMSSLELGDSALYFCASSYGTGGDNSPLHFGNGTRLTVT.

This chain connects TRBV12-5 to TRBJ2-1; possibly TRBD2 for D (6 bases). V was shortened by 6 bases and J by 7 bases, with 19 bases between the two germline ends. This CDR3 is 15 amino acids long. Germline lookup yields CDR1 LGHNT and CDR2 FRNRAP. The CDR3 DNA follows: TGTGCTAGTGGAGCGTACGGGGGAAGGGAAAATGAGCAGTTCTTC. Residues: CASGAYGGRENEQFF.

The chain is built from TRBV2 and TRBJ2-1, with D tentatively TRBD2 (6 bases). V lost 7 bases and J 9 bases, leaving 13 bases between the germline ends. The CDR3 loop spans 12 amino acids. Germline CDR1 reads SNHLY; CDR2 reads FYNNEI. CDR3 sequence reads: CASNPGLFEQFF. The CDR3 nucleotides read TGTGCCAGCAACCCGGGACTCTTTGAGCAGTTCTTC.

This clone was recorded once. One junction end disagrees with the germline gene, perhaps due to a read error. V usage is TRBV29-1 and J usage is TRBJ2-3, with 14 bases identical to TRBD2. There are 16 residues in the CDR3. Germline V gives CDR1 SQVTM, CDR2 ANQGSEA. The CDR3 reads CGVAAGTSGRTDTQYF. For the CDR3, the DNA is TGCGGCGTGGCCGCCGGGACTAGCGGGAGAACAGATACGCAGTATTTT.

The chain is built from TRBV11-2 and TRBJ2-1, with 7 bases matching TRBD2. V lost 0 bases, J lost 4 bases, and 9 bases stayed unmatched. This CDR3 comprises 17 residues. The V gene's germline CDR1 is SGHAT and CDR2 FQNNGV. The CDR3 region has the DNA TGTGCCAGCAGCTTAGAACATAGACTAGCATCATACAATGAGCAGTTCTTC. Translating gives CASSLEHRLASYNEQFF.

The sample holds a few counts of this clone. V and J are TRBV9 and TRBJ2-1, with 10 bases matching TRBD2. The CDR3 runs to 15 residues. V trimming: 0 bases; J trimming: 4 bases; junction bases outside the gene matches: 1. Germline V gene sequence: CDR1 SGDLS, CDR2 YYNGEE. This chain's CDR3 is CASSVDSGRYNEQFF. The CDR3 DNA follows: TGTGCCAGCAGCGTAGATAGCGGGAGGTACAATGAGCAGTTCTTC.

The rearrangement joins TRBV19 to TRBJ1-5; no clear D gene. Trimming removed 2 bases at V and 2 bases at J, with 10 bases between. Germline CDR1 LNHDA, CDR2 SQIVND (reference sequence). There are 15 residues in the CDR3. This CDR3 reads CASSIPLSGNQPQHF. The CDR3 DNA reads TGTGCCAGTAGTATACCCCTGTCAGGCAATCAGCCCCAGCATTTT.

V gene TRBV5-1 combines with J gene TRBJ2-7; no clear D. V was shortened by 0 bases and J by 5 bases, with 6 bases between the two germline ends. The CDR3 covers 12 residues. CDR1 and CDR2 from the germline V gene are SGHRS and YFSETQ. Written as DNA, the CDR3 is TGCGCCAGCAGCTTGGGGCAGGACGAGCAGTACTTC. This translates into CASSLGQDEQYF. The variable domain in full, completed from reference TRBV5-1 and TRBJ2-7, reads KAGVTQTPRYLIKTRGQQVTLSCSPISGHRSVSWYQQTPGQGLQFLFEYFSETQRNKGNFPGRFSGRQFSNSRSEMNVSTLELGDSALYLCASSLGQDEQYFGPGTRLTVT.

The genes are TRBV6-6 and TRBJ1-1; 8 nucleotides align to TRBD1. The V and J ends lost 6 bases and 1 base, in that order; junction bases with no gene match: 4. Looked up from germline, CDR1 is MNHNY and CDR2 is SVGAGI (reference sequence). CDR3 length: 14 residues. Here the CDR3 reads CASRIQGGNTEAFF. The CDR3 DNA is TGTGCCAGCAGGATACAGGGGGGGAACACTGAAGCTTTCTTT.

This clone has a handful of counts. The chain couples TRBV5-1 to TRBJ1-4; D may be TRBD1 (5 bases). This CDR3 contains 16 residues. Between the trimmed V and J ends, which lost 4 bases and 6 bases, there was a span of 19 bases. Germline CDR1 is SGHRS and CDR2 is YFSETQ. CDR3 residues: CASSLREGARHEKLFF. The CDR3 DNA follows: TGCGCCAGCAGCCTCCGAGAAGGGGCGAGACATGAAAAACTGTTTTTT.

The rearrangement links TRBV6-5 to TRBJ1-4, with a weak D call TRBD1 (6 bases). The CDR3 length is 15 residues. From germline, CDR1 is MNHEY and CDR2 SVGAGI. V was clipped by 2 bases and J by 4 bases, with 11 bases between them. DNA of the CDR3: TGTGCCAGCAGTTACCAGGGGACGGGTAATGAAAAACTGTTTTTT. This translates into CASSYQGTGNEKLFF.

V is TRBV10-1 and J is TRBJ2-3; maybe TRBD2 (6 bases). This CDR3 is built from 14 residues. The germline V gene encodes CDR1 WNHNN and CDR2 SYGVQD (reference sequence). V gave up 5 bases and J gave up 1 base, with 10 bases separating them. CDR3 residues: CASSIGGGTDTQYF. The CDR3 DNA follows: TGCGCCAGCAGTATTGGCGGGGGCACAGATACGCAGTATTTT.

There are a few counts of this clone. The chain joins TRBV30 to TRBJ1-5; possibly TRBD1 for D (6 bases). Trimming stripped 0 bases from V and 4 bases from J, with 10 bases between. The CDR3 extends over 14 amino acids. Per germline, CDR1 GTSNPN and CDR2 SVGIG (reference sequence). The CDR3 spells CAWSVRQGNQPQHF. The CDR3 DNA reads as TGTGCCTGGAGTGTAAGGCAGGGGAATCAGCCCCAGCATTTT.

The chain couples TRBV30 to TRBJ2-1; 10 nucleotides align to TRBD2. The CDR3 totals 13 residues. CDR1 is GTSNPN, CDR2 SVGIG, per germline (reference sequence). Germline trimming cut 8 bases from V and 8 bases from J; bases unmatched to any gene: 9. CDR3 loop: CAKEELAGDEQFF. Written as DNA, the CDR3 is TGTGCCAAGGAGGAGCTAGCGGGGGATGAGCAGTTCTTC.

This clone has only one observation. The chain uses TRBV5-1 and TRBJ1-1; D perhaps matches TRBD1 (6 bases). This CDR3 is built from 16 residues. Trimming cost V 4 bases and J 5 bases, with 21 bases left between them. The germline V gene encodes CDR1 SGHRS and CDR2 YFSETQ. CDR3 sequence reads: CASSPGSRGAQTEAFF. CDR3 nucleotide sequence: TGCGCCAGCAGCCCTGGTTCGCGGGGGGCGCAGACTGAAGCTTTCTTT.

This clone was recorded only once. The rearrangement uses TRBV10-2 and TRBJ2-5; 12 bases match TRBD2. This CDR3 has 17 amino acids. Germline trimming cut 4 bases from V and 0 bases from J; bases unmatched to any gene: 6. Germline CDR1 is WSHSY and CDR2 is SAAADI. In DNA, the CDR3 is TGCGCCAGCAGTGGGACTAGCGGGGCGAGATACCAAGAGACCCAGTACTTC. Its protein product is CASSGTSGARYQETQYF.

This chain links TRBV5-1 with TRBJ1-1; possible D gene TRBD1, 6 bases. The V and J ends lost 0 bases and 4 bases respectively, with 16 bases between them. This CDR3 is built from 16 residues. Germline V gene lookup returns CDR1 SGHRS and CDR2 YFSETQ. CDR3 bases: TGCGCCAGCAGCTTGGTAGGAACAGGGAGGGGCACTGAAGCTTTCTTT. Translation: CASSLVGTGRGTEAFF.

The chain carries TRBV2 and TRBJ2-3, with 11 bases fitting TRBD1. The ends lost 2 bases at V and 0 bases at J; junction bases unmatched: 4. Looked up from germline, CDR1 is SNHLY and CDR2 is FYNNEI. The CDR3 has 17 residues. The CDR3 coding sequence is TGTGCCAGCAGTGAAAGGACAGGGGGCATGAGCACAGATACGCAGTATTTT. As protein: CASSERTGGMSTDTQYF.

The chain uses TRBV2 and TRBJ1-2; 7 nucleotides agree with TRBD1. Germline V gene sequence: CDR1 SNHLY, CDR2 FYNNEI. Trimming cost V 8 bases and J 6 bases; bases outside gene matches: 6. The CDR3 is 12 residues long. This chain's CDR3 is CASAQGLHGYTF. The CDR3 DNA follows: TGTGCCAGCGCACAGGGGCTCCATGGCTACACCTTC.

This clone was seen a single time. The chain couples TRBV5-1 to TRBJ1-2; D is unresolved. Germline V gives CDR1 SGHRS, CDR2 YFSETQ. V dropped 4 bases and J dropped 2 bases, with 6 bases sitting between them. The CDR3 spans 12 residues. CDR3 residues: CASSHSNYGYTF. The CDR3 DNA reads TGCGCCAGCAGCCACTCAAACTATGGCTACACCTTC.

For the CDR3, the DNA is TGTGCCAGTAGTATTCGGTCGGACAATGAGCAGTTCTTC. The encoded protein is CASSIRSDNEQFF. V and J are TRBV19 and TRBJ2-1; D gene uncertain. This CDR3 contains 13 residues. V lost 3 bases and J 5 bases, leaving 8 bases between the germline ends. CDR1 is LNHDA, CDR2 SQIVND, per germline (reference sequence).

V gene TRBV6-5 combines with J gene TRBJ2-3; a possible D gene is TRBD2 (7 bases). Trimming left V 6 bases short and J 4 bases short, with 14 bases between. Germline V gives CDR1 MNHEY, CDR2 SVGAGI. The length of the CDR3 is 14 residues. The CDR3 sequence is CASSPMGGPDTQYF. The CDR3 DNA reads as TGTGCCAGCAGCCCCATGGGGGGGCCAGATACGCAGTATTTT.

The table lists this clone with a few counts. The V gene is TRBV19, the J gene TRBJ1-3; 7 bases align to TRBD1. Germline assignment: CDR1 LNHDA and CDR2 SQIVND (reference sequence). V gave up 1 base and J gave up 5 bases; unmatched junction bases: 11. CDR3 length: 17 residues. The CDR3 reads CASSIASKRDRRNTIYF. CDR3 nucleotide sequence: TGTGCCAGTAGTATAGCATCGAAACGGGACAGAAGAAACACCATATATTTT.

The V call is TRBV6-6, the J call TRBJ1-5; D unclear. The V gene's germline CDR1 is MNHNY and CDR2 SVGAGI (reference sequence). Trimming took off 7 bases at V and 7 bases at J, with 14 bases between the two ends. The CDR3 is 13 residues long. In DNA form, the CDR3 reads TGTGCCAGCACCCTCACCAGGATCCAGCCCCAGCATTTT. Protein sequence: CASTLTRIQPQHF.

This clone appeared once. V and J are TRBV5-1 and TRBJ2-2; 10 positions match TRBD2. CDR3 length equals 18 residues. From germline, CDR1 is SGHRS and CDR2 YFSETQ. The junction had 15 bases not matched to a gene; V was cut back by 4 bases and J by 6 bases. The CDR3 DNA is TGCGCCAGCAGCAGACTGGGGAGCGGGAGGGCCGGCCCCGGGGAGCTGTTTTTT. Translation gives CASSRLGSGRAGPGELFF.

This clone has more than one count but fewer than ten. The gene calls are TRBV10-3 and TRBJ2-3; D is uncertain. The CDR3 length is 15 residues. The germline gives CDR1 ENHRY, CDR2 SYGVKD. The V gene lost 3 bases and the J gene lost 0 bases, with 10 bases spanning the gap. The DNA for the CDR3 is TGTGCCATCAGTGAAGGAGTTACTAGCACAGATACGCAGTATTTT. Its protein product is CAISEGVTSTDTQYF.

This clone was picked up one time. The rearrangement links TRBV9 to TRBJ2-4, with D unresolved. Germline V gives CDR1 SGDLS, CDR2 YYNGEE. The CDR3 sequence is 15 residues long. Trimming shortened V by 0 bases and J by 6 bases, and 13 bases separated the two germline ends. The CDR3: CASSVDFGRANIQYF. CDR3 in DNA: TGTGCCAGCAGCGTAGATTTCGGTCGAGCAAACATTCAGTACTTC.

The rearrangement joins TRBV27 to TRBJ2-3, with D tentatively TRBD2 (6 bases). The germline V gene encodes CDR1 MNHEY and CDR2 SMNVEV (reference sequence). V lost 7 bases and J 1 base, leaving 15 bases between the germline ends. The length of the CDR3 is 15 residues. Here the CDR3 reads CASTLDWRGTDTQYF. The CDR3 coding sequence is TGTGCCAGCACCCTGGACTGGAGGGGCACAGATACGCAGTATTTT.

This chain connects TRBV6-5 to TRBJ2-1, with TRBD2 matching over 11 bases. Per germline, CDR1 MNHEY and CDR2 SVGAGI. This CDR3 comprises 14 residues. V lost 8 bases and J lost 9; bases outside the gene matches: 9. The DNA of the CDR3 is TGTGCCAGCCTTAGCGGGAGGGCCTCGGGTGAGCAGTTCTTC. Protein sequence: CASLSGRASGEQFF.

This clone was detected only a few times. The rearrangement joins TRBV9 to TRBJ2-1; 8 nucleotides agree with TRBD2. V dropped 0 bases and J dropped 10; count of bases not matched to a gene: 9. The germline CDR1 and CDR2 sequences are SGDLS and YYNGEE. CDR3 length: 15 amino acids. The CDR3 bases are TGTGCCAGCAGCGTAGAGCGAGCGGGGGCCCCCGAGCAGTTCTTC. This sequence encodes CASSVERAGAPEQFF.